This entry lists 9 T cell receptor beta chains sequenced from one sample in a study of blood T cell repertoires in COVID-19. The table came from immunoSEQ multiplex PCR; TCRdb's copy has only in-frame clones and leaves some out. In the table there are roughly 150,000 clones, around 80% of which are singletons. The sample taken for sequencing was peripheral blood. Source of these receptors: a woman between 50 and 59 years old with acute or convalescent COVID-19.

This clone was recorded once. CDR3 sequence: CASSLVPSGGSYNEQFF. CDR3 sequence (DNA): TGTGCCAGCAGCTTGGTCCCTAGCGGGGGTTCCTACAATGAGCAGTTCTTC. The chain links TRBV5-6 to TRBJ2-1, with 10 bases aligning to TRBD2. The CDR3 is made up of 17 amino acids. Germline lookup yields CDR1 SGHDT and CDR2 YYEEEE. Trimming took 0 bases from V and 1 from J; bases not matched to a gene: 4.

The V call is TRBV3-1 (or the pseudogene TRBV3-2), the J call TRBJ1-1; 10 bases are shared with TRBD1. The CDR3 is 16 amino acids. The V gene end was trimmed by 3 bases and the J gene end by 1 base; junction bases not matched to a gene: 5. Germline lookup yields CDR1 LGHDT and CDR2 YNNKEL (reference sequence). The CDR3 bases are TGTGCCAGCAGCCAGGACAGGGGGGCCGAGAACACTGAAGCTTTCTTT. Protein product: CASSQDRGAENTEAFF.

This clone has only one observation. The chain joins TRBV29-1 to TRBJ1-1; possible D gene TRBD1, 6 bases. This CDR3 has 14 residues. The V end was cut by 4 bases, the J end by 5 bases, with 17 bases between. CDR1 is SQVTM and CDR2 is ANQGSEA in the germline V gene. This CDR3 reads CSVVRSGDFTEAFF. The CDR3 DNA sequence: TGCAGCGTTGTGCGATCAGGGGATTTTACTGAAGCTTTCTTT.

V usage is TRBV12-3 or TRBV12-4 and J usage is TRBJ2-7, with 7 bases lining up with TRBD1. The CDR3 loop spans 13 amino acids. V lost 7 bases and J lost 6; bases outside the gene matches: 9. The CDR3 region has the DNA TGTGCCAGCACCTCTGGGACAGCCGGCGAGCAGTACTTC. Amino acid sequence: CASTSGTAGEQYF.

This clone was found a few times. The J gene is TRBJ1-1, the V gene TRBV7-8, with D perhaps TRBD1 (5 bases). Germline CDR1 and CDR2: SGHVS and FQNEAQ. The CDR3 loop spans 17 amino acids. Trimming shortened V by 2 bases and J by 0 bases, and 16 bases separated the two germline ends. The chain's CDR3 is CASSLTGGTSMNTEAFF. Here the CDR3 DNA reads TGTGCCAGCAGCTTAACGGGGGGTACTTCCATGAACACTGAAGCTTTCTTT.

In this sample, this clone turned up a few times. The chain is built from TRBV18 and TRBJ1-6, with D possibly TRBD1 on 6 matching bases. Germline V gene sequence: CDR1 KGHSH, CDR2 LQKENI. Trimming left V 2 bases short and J 7 bases short, with 12 bases between. The CDR3 has 15 residues. The CDR3 protein is CASSPRTDSNSPLHF. DNA for the CDR3: TGTGCCAGCTCACCAAGGACAGACTCCAATTCACCCCTCCACTTT.

V is TRBV24-1 and J is TRBJ2-2, with D perhaps matching TRBD2 (5 bases). Germline lookup yields CDR1 KGHDR and CDR2 SFDVKD. V was trimmed by 5 bases and J by 9 bases, leaving 12 bases between them. The CDR3 runs 13 residues. The CDR3 DNA sequence: TGTGCCACCAGTGGCGGGTACCGGAGGGAGCTGTTTTTT. Its protein product is CATSGGYRRELFF.

V and J are TRBV6-6 and TRBJ1-1; D possibly corresponds to TRBD1 (5 bases). The CDR3 length is 16 residues. V dropped 5 bases and J dropped 1 base, with 17 bases sitting between them. The germline V gene has CDR1 MNHNY and CDR2 SVGAGI (reference sequence). DNA of the CDR3: TGTGCCAGCAGTCCCCTCCCCCAGGACAAGAACACTGAAGCTTTCTTT. Translating gives CASSPLPQDKNTEAFF.

A few counts support this clone. This chain links TRBV6-5 with TRBJ2-7; maybe TRBD1 (6 bases). CDR1 and CDR2 from the germline V gene are MNHEY and SVGAGI. CDR3 length equals 15 residues. Trimming removed 7 bases from V and 7 bases from J, with 23 bases in between. For the CDR3, the DNA is TGTGCCAGCACCCAATCCGGGACACTGAGAGGTGAGCAGTACTTC. Translation: CASTQSGTLRGEQYF.